The 32 T cell receptor beta chains below were found in one sample sequenced in a study of control samples from healthy donors and cancer patients. The method was immunoSEQ multiplex PCR; TCRdb's version includes in-frame clones alone and lacks a portion of them. The table records fewer than 25,000 clones, approximately 82% of them present only once. Sample: PBMCs. The receptors derive from an elderly man with head and neck cancer.

The V call is TRBV15, the J call TRBJ1-2; D gene uncertain. Germline assignment: CDR1 LNHNV and CDR2 YYDKDF (reference sequence). The CDR3 length is 17 residues. The V end lost 5 bases, the J end lost 4 bases, and 23 bases lay between the germline ends. CDR3 sequence (DNA): TGTGCCACCAGCTTCTCTCCTGAGGAGACGGATATCTATGGCTACACCTTC. The encoded protein is CATSFSPEETDIYGYTF.

CDR3 region: CASSTRLGGTGFEAFF. For the CDR3, the DNA is TGTGCCAGCAGCACCCGCTTGGGGGGGACAGGATTTGAAGCTTTCTTT. This chain uses TRBV9 with TRBJ1-1, with TRBD1 identical over 8 bases. Trimming at V came to 4 bases and at J to 7 bases, leaving 15 bases not matched to a gene. The CDR3 is made up of 16 amino acids. CDR1 SGDLS and CDR2 YYNGEE come from the germline V gene.

A single count supports this clone. This chain uses TRBV4-3 with TRBJ2-2, with D perhaps matching TRBD2 (7 bases). CDR1 LGHNA and CDR2 YSLEER come from the germline V gene. The length of the CDR3 is 16 residues. The germline V and J ends were trimmed by 5 bases and 4 bases, with 17 bases remaining between them. Here the CDR3 DNA reads TGCGCCAGCAGCGCTCGAGGGGGAGGGTTCACCGGGGAGCTGTTTTTT. Amino acid sequence: CASSARGGGFTGELFF.

The chain combines TRBV4-1 with TRBJ1-1; D remains unclear. CDR1 and CDR2 (germline): MGHRA, YSYEKL. This CDR3 is 15 amino acids long. The germline V and J ends were trimmed by 6 bases and 1 base, with 15 bases remaining between them. The CDR3 nucleotides read TGCGCCAGCAGTCGGACGGAAGCTGGGAACACTGAAGCTTTCTTT. The encoded protein is CASSRTEAGNTEAFF.

This clone appeared once. V usage is TRBV6-2 or TRBV6-3 and J usage is TRBJ2-5; D remains unclear. Between the trimmed V and J ends, which lost 6 bases and 5 bases, there was a span of 4 bases. This CDR3 is built from 10 residues. Germline CDR1 reads MNHEY; CDR2 reads SVGEGT. The CDR3 nucleotides read TGTGCCAGCAGCGGCGAGACCCAGTACTTC. Translated, it gives CASSGETQYF.

The rearrangement uses TRBV11-2 and TRBJ2-3; weak D call: TRBD1 (6 bases). Germline CDR1 SGHAT, CDR2 FQNNGV. Trimming took off 8 bases at V and 3 bases at J, with 12 bases between the two ends. CDR3 length equals 13 residues. CDR3 residues: CASAQGGTDTQYF. The DNA for the CDR3 is TGTGCCAGCGCTCAAGGGGGTACAGATACGCAGTATTTT.

The chain uses TRBV6-2 or TRBV6-3 and TRBJ1-5; no reliable D call. The V end was cut by 5 bases, the J end by 7 bases, with 9 bases between. CDR3 size: 12 residues. Looked up from germline, CDR1 is MNHEY and CDR2 is SVGEGT. The CDR3 DNA reads TGTGCCAGCAGTGACCCTCTCCAGCCCCAGCATTTT. Its translation: CASSDPLQPQHF.

The rearrangement joins TRBV2 to TRBJ1-5; TRBD1 might be the D (5 bases). V lost 5 bases and J 0 bases, leaving 11 bases between the germline ends. Looked up from germline, CDR1 is SNHLY and CDR2 is FYNNEI. The CDR3 has 15 amino acids. The CDR3 loop is CASSTGQFSNQPQHF. As DNA, the CDR3 is TGTGCCAGCAGTACCGGACAATTTAGCAATCAGCCCCAGCATTTT. The whole variable domain, filled in from reference TRBV2 and TRBJ1-5, reads EPEVTQTPSHQVTQMGQEVILRCVPISNHLYFYWYRQILGQKVEFLVSFYNNEISEKSEIFDDQFSVERPDGSNFTLKIRSTKLEDSAMYFCASSTGQFSNQPQHFGDGTRLSIL.

Turning to this clone: One junction end disagrees with the germline gene, perhaps due to a read error. The chain uses TRBV28 and TRBJ2-5; TRBD2 matches 10 bases. Germline loops: CDR1 MDHEN, CDR2 SYDVKM. There are 16 residues in the CDR3. DNA of the CDR3: TGTGCCACCACAGGGGGTCTAGCGGGAGTTTGGGAGATCCAGTACTTC. It encodes CATTGGLAGVWEIQYF.

The chain carries TRBV2 and TRBJ2-3, with 7 bases fitting TRBD2. The J segment lost 6 bases and the V segment lost 6 bases, leaving 12 bases of the junction unmatched. The length of the CDR3 is 15 residues. Germline V gene sequence: CDR1 SNHLY, CDR2 FYNNEI. In DNA, the CDR3 is TGTGCCAGCAGGGGACTAAAGTTAGGGGCTGATACGCAGTATTTT. This gives the protein CASRGLKLGADTQYF. Looking up the rest from reference TRBV2 and TRBJ2-3 gives the full variable domain: EPEVTQTPSHQVTQMGQEVILRCVPISNHLYFYWYRQILGQKVEFLVSFYNNEISEKSEIFDDQFSVERPDGSNFTLKIRSTKLEDSAMYFCASRGLKLGADTQYFGPGTRLTVL.

The chain carries TRBV21-1 and TRBJ2-2; whether TRBD1, the table's D call, matches the DNA was not checked. TRBV21-1 is deemed a pseudogene. The CDR3 has 15 amino acids. The DNA for the CDR3 is TGTGCCAGCAGTGCGGACAGGGGGAGGGGCGGGGAGCTGTTTTTT. Amino acids: CASSADRGRGGELFF.

This sequence joins TRBV24-1 and TRBJ2-5; 8 bases agree with TRBD1. Trimming at V came to 2 bases and at J to 5 bases, leaving 3 bases not matched to a gene. Germline-derived CDR1 and CDR2 are KGHDR and SFDVKD. CDR3 size: 14 residues. CDR3 DNA: TGTGCCACCAGTGATTCGACAGGGGTGGAGACCCAGTACTTC. Translation: CATSDSTGVETQYF.

This chain uses TRBV15 with TRBJ2-7; D may be TRBD2 (6 bases). The CDR3 covers 14 residues. Germline CDR1 is LNHNV and CDR2 is YYDKDF (reference sequence). The V end lost 5 bases, the J end lost 4 bases, and 15 bases lay between the germline ends. As DNA, the CDR3 is TGTGCCACCAGCCGATCTGGGACTGTTTACGAGCAGTACTTC. Encoded protein: CATSRSGTVYEQYF.

A remark on this clone: The junction departs from germline at one end; a sequencing error may be responsible. V is TRBV3-1 (or the pseudogene TRBV3-2) and J is TRBJ2-5; 12 bases are a match to TRBD2. The CDR3 consists of 15 residues. Per germline, CDR1 LGHDT and CDR2 YNNKEL (reference sequence). The CDR3 loop reads CASSLAGGPGEAQYF. The DNA of the CDR3 is TGTGCCAGCAGTCTAGCGGGAGGGCCGGGAGAGGCCCAGTACTTC.

The chain employs TRBV27 and TRBJ1-2; D remains unclear. CDR3 length: 12 amino acids. From germline, CDR1 is MNHEY and CDR2 SMNVEV (reference sequence). Trimming cost V 8 bases and J 8 bases, with 15 bases left between them. DNA for the CDR3: TGTGCCAGCGGCCGGTTCTTCTCGGGCTACACCTTC. Protein product: CASGRFFSGYTF.

The CDR3 DNA follows: TGTGCCAGCAGCTGGACTTACTCCTCCTACGAGCAGTACTTC. This translates into CASSWTYSSYEQYF. The rearrangement uses TRBV5-6 and TRBJ2-7; D possibly corresponds to TRBD2 (5 bases). Germline V gives CDR1 SGHDT, CDR2 YYEEEE. Trimming cost V 3 bases and J 0 bases, with 10 bases left between them. The CDR3 is 14 amino acids.

The chain uses TRBV7-8 and TRBJ2-7; 7 bases match TRBD1. Germline loops: CDR1 SGHVS, CDR2 FQNEAQ. The length of the CDR3 is 17 residues. Trimming removed 0 bases from V and 2 bases from J; junction bases left unmatched: 10. CDR3 amino acids: CASSLAAGQVGTYEQYF. In DNA form, the CDR3 reads TGTGCCAGCAGCTTAGCCGCCGGACAGGTTGGGACCTACGAGCAGTACTTC.

The chain employs TRBV6-1 and TRBJ2-5; the D gene could be TRBD1 or TRBD2 (5 bases each). The germline V gene encodes CDR1 MNHNS and CDR2 SASEGT. V lost 2 bases and J 5 bases, leaving 24 bases between the germline ends. The CDR3 runs 18 residues. CDR3 loop: CASSEILGVRDLRETQYF. The DNA for the CDR3 is TGTGCCAGCAGTGAAATATTAGGAGTCAGGGACCTCCGTGAGACCCAGTACTTC.

For this clone: A junction end diverges from the germline sequence, so it may reflect a read error. Other DNA sequences in the sample encode the same CDR3. This rearrangement joins TRBV2 to TRBJ1-5; D is ambiguous. The V gene's germline CDR1 is SNHLY and CDR2 FYNNEI. The CDR3 covers 16 residues. The CDR3 protein is CASSERMSHSNQPQHF. In nucleotides, the CDR3 is TGCGCCAGCAGTGAACGTATGTCTCATAGCAATCAGCCCCAGCATTTT.

This chain links TRBV5-1 with TRBJ2-1, with D perhaps matching TRBD1 (6 bases). The germline gives CDR1 SGHRS, CDR2 YFSETQ. This CDR3 comprises 15 residues. Trimming removed 4 bases from V and 0 bases from J, with 11 bases in between. CDR3 DNA: TGCGCCAGCAGCCAGGACAGCGTCTCCTACAATGAGCAGTTCTTC. This sequence encodes CASSQDSVSYNEQFF.

The CDR3 protein is CASSIREPYEQYF. CDR3 DNA sequence: TGTGCCAGCAGTATCCGGGAACCCTACGAGCAGTACTTC. The chain links TRBV12-3 or TRBV12-4 to TRBJ2-7, with a tentative D call TRBD2 (5 bases). The germline V and J ends were trimmed by 5 bases and 2 bases, with 10 bases remaining between them. The CDR3 totals 13 residues.

The V gene is TRBV6-1, the J gene TRBJ2-7; 12 bases are a match to TRBD2. Germline assignment: CDR1 MNHNS and CDR2 SASEGT. Trimming at V came to 3 bases and at J to 2 bases, leaving 5 bases not matched to a gene. This CDR3 has 16 amino acids. Here the CDR3 reads CASSELAGGPPYEQYF. CDR3 in DNA: TGTGCCAGCAGTGAGCTAGCGGGAGGGCCCCCCTACGAGCAGTACTTC.

This sequence joins TRBV7-3 and TRBJ2-7; 7 nucleotides agree with TRBD1. CDR1 and CDR2 from the germline V gene are SGHTA and FQGTGA. The CDR3 is 15 residues long. Trimming took 1 base from V and 2 from J; bases not matched to a gene: 5. CDR3 DNA sequence: TGTGCCAGCAGCTTAAAGGCAGGGGGACCCTACGAGCAGTACTTC. Protein sequence: CASSLKAGGPYEQYF.

This clone was counted a single time. The chain uses TRBV19 and TRBJ1-5; D is undetermined. V shed 4 bases and J shed 5 bases, with 12 bases lying between them. Germline lookup yields CDR1 LNHDA and CDR2 SQIVND (reference sequence). CDR3 length equals 14 residues. The CDR3 reads CASSTNNLYQPQHF. The CDR3, as DNA: TGTGCCAGTAGTACCAACAATTTGTATCAGCCCCAGCATTTT.

The genes are TRBV6-5 and TRBJ1-6; D not resolved. Germline CDR1 reads MNHEY; CDR2 reads SVGAGI. The CDR3 has 14 residues. V lost 7 bases and J 0 bases, leaving 7 bases between the germline ends. The CDR3 is CASILSSYNSPLHF. The DNA of the CDR3 is TGTGCCAGCATTTTAAGCTCCTATAATTCACCCCTCCACTTT.

J is TRBJ1-2 and V is TRBV5-6; D is possibly TRBD1 (5 bases). In germline, CDR1 is SGHDT, CDR2 YYEEEE. Trimming cost V 2 bases and J 4 bases, with 12 bases left between them. There are 14 residues in the CDR3. CDR3 DNA sequence: TGTGCCAGCAGCTTACGGGTACAGGCCTATGGCTACACCTTC. Its protein product is CASSLRVQAYGYTF.

The genes are TRBV6-2 or TRBV6-3 and TRBJ2-5; TRBD2 matches at 7 bases. The V gene end was trimmed by 4 bases and the J gene end by 4 bases; junction bases not matched to a gene: 12. Germline values: CDR1 MNHEY, CDR2 SVGEGT. This CDR3 comprises 16 residues. Here the CDR3 reads CASSSPGVRGGETQYF. DNA of the CDR3: TGTGCCAGCAGTTCTCCCGGGGTTCGCGGGGGAGAGACCCAGTACTTC.

This clone was seen only a few times. The CDR3 nucleotides read TGTGCCATCAGTGAGTCTAGGAGTAGCGGGGGGCTTAAAGACATTCAGTACTTC. Encoded protein: CAISESRSSGGLKDIQYF. The chain is built from TRBV10-3 and TRBJ2-4; 10 bases fit TRBD2. CDR1 ENHRY and CDR2 SYGVKD come from the germline V gene. J gave up 8 bases and V 0 bases, and 13 bases lay outside the gene matches. The CDR3 is made up of 18 amino acids.

The chain joins TRBV11-3 to TRBJ2-1; D is perhaps TRBD1 (6 bases). V dropped 0 bases and J dropped 5 bases, with 11 bases sitting between them. CDR3 size: 15 residues. Germline loops: CDR1 SGHNT, CDR2 YENEEA. The CDR3 protein is CASSLEQGPNNEQFF. Written as DNA, the CDR3 is TGTGCCAGCAGCTTAGAACAGGGCCCTAACAATGAGCAGTTCTTC.

The chain recombines TRBV6-5 with TRBJ1-1; possibly TRBD1 for D (5 bases). V was pared by 2 bases and J by 8 bases, with 12 bases between. The CDR3 is made up of 13 amino acids. Looked up from germline, CDR1 is MNHEY and CDR2 is SVGAGI. CDR3 protein: CASSYAGGREAFF. The CDR3 bases are TGTGCCAGCAGTTACGCCGGGGGGAGGGAAGCTTTCTTT.

CDR3 bases: TGTGCCAGTAGCAAACCGGGACAGGGTCAAATCGAGCAGTACTTC. It specifies CASSKPGQGQIEQYF. The chain has TRBV19 and TRBJ2-7, with TRBD1 identical over 9 bases. CDR3 size: 15 residues. Losses at the gene ends were 6 bases for V and 6 bases for J; bases not matched to a gene: 12. Germline CDR1 reads LNHDA; CDR2 reads SQIVND (reference sequence).

The chain links TRBV7-8 to TRBJ2-7; possible D gene TRBD2, 5 bases. V was cut by 3 bases and J by 0 bases, with 9 bases left in between. CDR3 length: 14 amino acids. CDR1 is SGHVS and CDR2 is FQNEAQ in the germline V gene. The DNA of the CDR3 is TGTGCCAGCAGCTTGACGGGAAGCTCCTACGAGCAGTACTTC. As protein: CASSLTGSSYEQYF.